This T cell receptor beta chain was profiled in a study of vaccination and CD4 T cells after COVID-19. Notes on the study in general: Median numbers of SARS-CoV-2-reactive clonotypes increased from approximately 23 to 38 (not a significant change).

Time point given: late sampling 161 to 241 days after vaccination in a few convalescent patients. As for treatment: roughly 10-day PBMC culture with coronavirus spike peptide pools or control peptides (ViraFEST assay). Trimming took off 6 bases at V and 3 bases at J, with 23 bases between the two ends. The CDR3 length is 17 residues. CDR1 MDHEN and CDR2 SYDVKM come from the germline V gene. Worth noting for this clonotype: Antigen specificity is unknown.

Scientists ran DNA taken from cultured CD4+ T cells through the Oncomine TCR Beta short-read assay for sequencing. Genomic DNA was extracted from cultured CD4+ T cells. TCRdb reprocessed the PCR reads via MiXCR and lists one record per CDR3 protein. The data contain some 22,000 distinct CDR3 sequences, 30% to 45% of them seen just once; the ten biggest clones take up around 8.2%. This TCR was sampled from a human donor who had recovered from COVID-19. V gene TRBV28 combines with J gene TRBJ1-1; the D gene is possibly TRBD1 (6 bases). The source material was CD4+ T cells from blood, cultured in vitro, sampled about 7 months after SARS-CoV-2 vaccination. The CDR3 protein is CASSLGEGQGQDTEAFF. CDR3 nucleotide sequence: TGTGCCAGCAGCCTTGGGGAGGGTCAGGGGCAGGACACTGAAGCTTTCTTT.